The rows below give T cell receptor beta chains drawn from one sample of a study of T-cell reconstitution after alpha-beta-depleted transplantation in children. TCRdb processed the PCR reads anew with MiXCR; each CDR3 protein has one entry. This sample has some 240,000 distinct CDR3 sequences, with roughly a tenth found just once. The source material was PBMCs from the stem cell graft donor, sampled from the stem cell graft. These receptors were obtained from a human donor who donated a stem cell graft to a child with SCID. Both conserved end residues are part of each CDR3. The D gene is left open where the match is weak. Size is omitted from some rows. Given values are once, few, many or a class for expanded clones.

D gene | clone size | J gene | V gene | CDR3 protein | CDR3 DNA
TRBD1 | many | TRBJ2-5 | TRBV5-1 | CASSSIGTGVETQYF | TGCGCCAGCAGCTCGATCGGGACAGGGGTAGAGACCCAGTACTTC
- | - | TRBJ1-2 | TRBV6-2/TRBV6-3 | CASIRGGRNYGYTF | TGTGCCAGCATCCGAGGAGGTCGTAACTATGGCTACACCTTC
- | many | TRBJ2-7 | TRBV6-5 | CASTLRYAGLDEQYF | TGTGCCAGCACCCTACGGTACGCGGGACTGGATGAGCAGTACTTC
- | many | TRBJ1-4 | TRBV3-1 | CASSQTAYEKLFF | TGTGCCAGCAGCCAGACCGCGTACGAAAAACTGTTTTTT
- | - | TRBJ1-1 | TRBV7-6 | CASSLVGGHLEAFF | TGTGCCAGCAGCTTAGTAGGGGGACATCTTGAAGCTTTCTTT
- | many | TRBJ1-5 | TRBV6-1 | CASRSQMDQPQHF | TGTGCCAGCAGATCACAGATGGATCAGCCCCAGCATTTT
- | many | TRBJ1-4 | TRBV20-1 | CSARDAVGIMVEKLFF | TGCAGTGCTAGAGATGCCGTGGGTATAATGGTAGAAAAACTGTTTTTT
- | - | TRBJ1-1 | TRBV20-1 | CSARGGTDTEAFF | TGCAGTGCTAGAGGGGGCACGGACACTGAAGCTTTCTTT
- | few | TRBJ1-5 | TRBV4-1 | CASAREGGSGSNQPQHF | TGCGCCAGCGCCCGCGAGGGGGGTTCAGGGAGCAATCAGCCCCAGCATTTT
TRBD2 | many | TRBJ2-2 | TRBV19 | CASTTGLAGGRDTGELFF | TGTGCCAGTACTACGGGACTAGCGGGGGGAAGGGACACCGGGGAGCTGTTTTTT
- | many | TRBJ2-5 | TRBV9 | CASSVRDQETQYF | TGTGCCAGCAGCGTCCGGGACCAAGAGACCCAGTACTTC
- | many | TRBJ2-7 | TRBV11-2 | CASSFDWDLSSYEQYF | TGTGCCAGCAGCTTCGACTGGGACCTCAGCTCCTACGAGCAGTACTTC
- | many | TRBJ2-5 | TRBV11-1 | CASSLIGERAETQYF | TGTGCCAGCAGCTTAATTGGAGAGAGAGCGGAGACCCAGTACTTC
TRBD1 | many | TRBJ1-1 | TRBV27 | CASSFQGGAREAFF | TGTGCCAGCAGTTTCCAGGGGGGCGCAAGGGAAGCTTTCTTT
- | many | TRBJ1-1 | TRBV5-1 | CASSLVDTEAFF | TGCGCCAGCAGCTTGGTCGACACTGAAGCTTTCTTT
- | many | TRBJ2-2 | TRBV5-1 | CASSLVPEKGELFF | TGCGCCAGCAGCTTGGTACCTGAGAAGGGGGAGCTGTTTTTT
- | many | TRBJ2-7 | TRBV5-1 | CASSLNRASYEQYF | TGCGCCAGCAGCTTGAACAGGGCCTCCTACGAGCAGTACTTC
TRBD1 | - | TRBJ1-2 | TRBV28 | CASRPPGTGSGYTF | TGTGCCAGCAGACCCCCCGGGACAGGGTCTGGCTACACCTTC
- | many | TRBJ2-5 | TRBV3-1 | CASSLQRGAWYF | TGTGCCAGCTCCCTCCAGAGGGGTGCATGGTACTTC
- | once | TRBJ1-4 | TRBV7-8 | CASSLGPGAWTPFF | TGTGCCAGCAGCTTAGGTCCGGGGGCGTGGACCCCTTTTTTT
- | many | TRBJ1-2 | TRBV11-2 | CASSLDGRPEHGYTF | TGTGCCAGCAGCTTAGATGGCAGGCCAGAACATGGCTACACCTTC
- | many | TRBJ2-3 | TRBV6-2/TRBV6-3 | CASSGGVATTDTQYF | TGTGCCAGCAGTGGAGGGGTTGCAACCACAGATACGCAGTATTTT
- | many | TRBJ1-1 | TRBV25-1 | CASRPGTAEAFF | TGTGCCAGCAGACCGGGGACTGCTGAAGCTTTCTTT
- | many | TRBJ2-7 | TRBV27 | CASSWGGQTYEQYF | TGTGCCAGCAGTTGGGGGGGACAGACCTACGAGCAGTACTTC
- | - | TRBJ1-3 | TRBV3-1 | CASSQEGSGNTIYF | TGTGCCAGCAGCCAAGAAGGTTCTGGAAACACCATATATTTT
TRBD1 | many | TRBJ1-3 | TRBV9 | CASSSGQGPGNTIYF | TGTGCCAGCAGCTCCGGACAGGGCCCTGGAAACACCATATATTTT
- | many | TRBJ2-3 | TRBV5-1 | CASSPLEGGGQYF | TGCGCCAGCAGCCCGCTGGAGGGGGGAGGTCAGTATTTT
- | many | TRBJ2-3 | TRBV18 | CASSPSRRFGVIPDTQYF | TGTGCCAGCTCACCGTCCCGACGTTTCGGGGTTATACCAGATACGCAGTATTTT
- | many | TRBJ1-1 | TRBV7-9 | CASSLNVMAEAFF | TGTGCCAGCAGCTTAAACGTCATGGCTGAAGCTTTCTTT
- | - | TRBJ1-1 | TRBV5-1 | CASSLAARVSVNTEAFF | TGCGCCAGCAGCTTGGCTGCCAGGGTGTCTGTGAACACTGAAGCTTTCTTT
- | many | TRBJ2-1 | TRBV20-1 | CSARDPASEKSNEQFF | TGCAGTGCTAGAGATCCAGCTAGCGAGAAGTCCAATGAGCAGTTCTTC
- | few | TRBJ1-5 | TRBV3-1 | CASSKDRPGAVYSNQPQHF | TGTGCCAGCAGCAAAGATAGGCCGGGGGCGGTCTATAGCAATCAGCCCCAGCATTTT
- | - | TRBJ2-1 | TRBV3-1 | CACSQGAGGGQFYNEQFF | TGTGCCTGCAGCCAAGGCGCTGGCGGGGGACAATTCTACAATGAGCAGTTCTTC
TRBD1 | many | TRBJ2-3 | TRBV29-1 | CSGQGAAASTDTQYF | TGCAGCGGCCAGGGGGCGGCTGCTAGCACAGATACGCAGTATTTT
TRBD1 | many | TRBJ2-7 | TRBV5-1 | CASSLKPGQESEQYF | TGCGCCAGCAGCTTAAAACCGGGACAGGAGAGCGAGCAGTACTTC
TRBD1 | many | TRBJ2-2 | TRBV5-1 | CASSRGTGLNTGELFF | TGCGCCAGCAGCAGGGGGACAGGCCTGAACACCGGGGAGCTGTTTTTT
- | many | TRBJ2-2 | TRBV6-1 | CASRPSWDTGELFF | TGTGCCAGCAGGCCCTCCTGGGACACCGGGGAGCTGTTTTTT
- | many | TRBJ2-7 | TRBV11-2 | CASSSGTFTYEQYF | TGTGCCAGCAGCTCCGGGACATTCACCTACGAGCAGTACTTC
- | many | TRBJ1-1 | TRBV5-1 | CASRPGGETHTEAFF | TGCGCCAGCAGGCCCGGGGGGGAGACCCACACTGAAGCTTTCTTT
- | many | TRBJ2-1 | TRBV7-3 | CASSVTGTNEQFF | TGTGCCAGCAGCGTAACAGGGACGAATGAGCAGTTCTTC
- | once | TRBJ1-5 | TRBV19 | CASSNPGWAQHF | TGTGCCAGTAGTAACCCAGGTTGGGCCCAGCATTTT
TRBD1 | few | TRBJ2-3 | TRBV20-1 | CSATRQGMTDTQYF | TGCAGTGCTACCCGACAGGGAATGACAGATACGCAGTATTTT
TRBD1 | many | TRBJ2-3 | TRBV12-3/TRBV12-4 | CASSTGTGGTDTQYF | TGTGCCAGCAGTACCGGGACAGGGGGCACAGATACGCAGTATTTT
- | many | TRBJ2-3 | TRBV3-1 | CASSPNGGLSTDTQYF | TGTGCCAGCAGCCCTAATGGGGGGCTAAGCACAGATACGCAGTATTTT
- | many | TRBJ1-4 | TRBV9 | CASSVGGANEKLFF | TGTGCCAGCAGCGTAGGAGGTGCTAATGAAAAACTGTTTTTT
TRBD1 | many | TRBJ1-2 | TRBV7-9 | CASTRQGAGGYTF | TGTGCCAGCACCCGACAGGGGGCTGGCGGCTACACCTTC
TRBD1 | many | TRBJ1-1 | TRBV20-1 | CSAVPGQGRAAFF | TGCAGTGCTGTCCCGGGACAGGGGCGGGCAGCTTTCTTT
TRBD2 | many | TRBJ2-3 | TRBV20-1 | CSAAPLAGTTDTQYF | TGCAGTGCTGCCCCCCTAGCGGGGACCACAGATACGCAGTATTTT
TRBD1 | many | TRBJ1-5 | TRBV6-5 | CASGRGLLPQHF | TGTGCCAGCGGCAGGGGGCTTCTGCCCCAGCATTTT
TRBD1 | many | TRBJ2-7 | TRBV20-1 | CSASEGADEQYF | TGCAGTGCTAGCGAGGGGGCAGACGAGCAGTACTTC
- | many | TRBJ2-2 | TRBV5-1 | CASSLAPIYTGELFF | TGCGCCAGCAGCTTGGCCCCAATCTACACCGGGGAGCTGTTTTTT
- | many | TRBJ2-3 | TRBV20-1 | CSACRSSDTQYF | TGCAGTGCATGTCGGAGCTCAGATACGCAGTATTTT